This T cell receptor beta chain appears in the sequencing data of a study of blood T cells in healthy people across ages. Trimming cost V 3 bases and J 7 bases; bases outside gene matches: 11. The CDR3 runs to 15 residues. Germline values: CDR1 DFQATT, CDR2 SNEGSKA (reference sequence). Concerning this clonotype itself: The antigen is undetermined.

Study conclusions and caveats: Greater diversity and more naive CD4+ cells were seen in long-lived donors than in aged donors. Diversity was estimated from one million T cells, and these estimates were considered underestimates.

Isolated PBMCs totaled at least 7 million in each sample. Alongside a J-beta primer mix, a sample-barcoded 5' primer served in a second PCR lasting about 6 to 12 cycles. In TCRdb, the 5' RACE reads were re-called with MiXCR into one record per CDR3 protein. This table holds about 1.1 million distinct CDR3 sequences, around two fifths found once. Sequencing used blood. The TCR sequence derives from a man aged 18 to 35 in good health. This rearrangement joins TRBV20-1 to TRBJ2-7; 11 bases are shared with TRBD2. This CDR3 reads CSARTSGADYNEQYF. As DNA, the CDR3 is TGCAGTGCTAGGACTAGCGGGGCTGACTACAATGAGCAGTACTTC.